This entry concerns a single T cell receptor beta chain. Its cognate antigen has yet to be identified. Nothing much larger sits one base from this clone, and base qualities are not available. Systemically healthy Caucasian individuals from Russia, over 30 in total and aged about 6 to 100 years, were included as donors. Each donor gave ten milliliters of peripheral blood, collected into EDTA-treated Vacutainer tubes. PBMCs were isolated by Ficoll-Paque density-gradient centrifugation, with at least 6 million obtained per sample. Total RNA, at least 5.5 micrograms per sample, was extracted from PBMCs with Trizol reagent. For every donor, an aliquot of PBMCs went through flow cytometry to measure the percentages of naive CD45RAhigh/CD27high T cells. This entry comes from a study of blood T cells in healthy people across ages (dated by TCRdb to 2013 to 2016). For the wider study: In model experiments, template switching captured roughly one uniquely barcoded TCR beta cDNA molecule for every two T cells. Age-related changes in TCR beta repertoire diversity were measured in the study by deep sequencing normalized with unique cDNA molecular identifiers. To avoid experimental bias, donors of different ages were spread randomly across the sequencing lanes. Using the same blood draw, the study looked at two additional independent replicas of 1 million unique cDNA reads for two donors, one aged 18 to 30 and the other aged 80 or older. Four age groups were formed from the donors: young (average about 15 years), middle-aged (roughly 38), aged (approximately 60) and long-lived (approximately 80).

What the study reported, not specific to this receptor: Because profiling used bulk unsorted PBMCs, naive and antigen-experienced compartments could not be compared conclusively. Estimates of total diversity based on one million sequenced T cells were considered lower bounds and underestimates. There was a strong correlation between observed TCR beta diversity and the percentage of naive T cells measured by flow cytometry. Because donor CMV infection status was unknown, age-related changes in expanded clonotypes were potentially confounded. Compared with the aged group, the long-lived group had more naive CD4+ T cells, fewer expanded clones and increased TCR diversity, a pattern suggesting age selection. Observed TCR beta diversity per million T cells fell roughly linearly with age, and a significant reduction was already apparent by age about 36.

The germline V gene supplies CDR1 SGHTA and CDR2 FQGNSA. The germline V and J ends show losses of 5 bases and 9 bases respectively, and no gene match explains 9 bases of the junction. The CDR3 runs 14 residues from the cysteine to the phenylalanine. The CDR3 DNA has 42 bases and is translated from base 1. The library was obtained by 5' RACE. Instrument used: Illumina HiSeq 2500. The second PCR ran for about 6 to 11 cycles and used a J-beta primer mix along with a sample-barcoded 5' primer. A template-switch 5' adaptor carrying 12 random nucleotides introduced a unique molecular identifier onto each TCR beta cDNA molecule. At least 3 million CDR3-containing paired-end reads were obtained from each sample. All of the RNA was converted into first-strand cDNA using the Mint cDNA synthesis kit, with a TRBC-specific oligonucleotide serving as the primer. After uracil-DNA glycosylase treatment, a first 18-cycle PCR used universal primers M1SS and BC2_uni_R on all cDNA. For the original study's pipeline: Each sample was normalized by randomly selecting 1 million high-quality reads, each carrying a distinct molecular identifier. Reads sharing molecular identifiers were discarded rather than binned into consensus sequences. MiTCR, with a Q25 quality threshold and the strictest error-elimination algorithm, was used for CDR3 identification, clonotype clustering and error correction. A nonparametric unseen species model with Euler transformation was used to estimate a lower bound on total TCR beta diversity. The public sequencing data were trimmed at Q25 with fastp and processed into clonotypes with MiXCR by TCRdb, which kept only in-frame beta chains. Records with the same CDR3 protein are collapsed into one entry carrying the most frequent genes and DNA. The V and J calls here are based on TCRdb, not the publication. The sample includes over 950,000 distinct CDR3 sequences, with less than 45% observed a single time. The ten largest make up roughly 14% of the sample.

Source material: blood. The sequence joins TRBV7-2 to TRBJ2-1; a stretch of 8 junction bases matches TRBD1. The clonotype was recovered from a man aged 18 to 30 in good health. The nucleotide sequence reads TGTGCCAGCAGCGTAGGACAGGGCAGGAGTGAGCAGTTCTTC. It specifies CASSVGQGRSEQFF. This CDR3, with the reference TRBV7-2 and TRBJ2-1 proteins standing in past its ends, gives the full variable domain GAGVSQSPSNKVTEKGKDVELRCDPISGHTALYWYRQSLGQGLEFLIYFQGNSAPDKSGLPSDRFSAERTGGSVSTLTIQRTQQEDSAVYLCASSVGQGRSEQFFGPGTRLTVL.